The 8 T cell receptor beta chains reported below all come from one sample, sequenced in a study of cytomegalovirus exposure and HLA in healthy donors. Use of 60 Vbeta and 13 Jbeta primers characterized the PCR. Here immunoSEQ multiplex PCR was the method, and the copy in TCRdb shows in-frame clones only, minus some. The sample carries some 240,000 clones, more than 75% recorded once. Sample: PBMCs. The receptors originated from a male donor in good health and CMV-seronegative.

As concerns this clone: This specimen includes other DNA sequences encoding the same CDR3. The rearrangement links TRBV5-1 to TRBJ1-1, with a possible D match to TRBD1 (6 bases). Germline CDR1 and CDR2: SGHRS and YFSETQ. Trimming left V 3 bases short and J 1 base short, with 10 bases between. The length of the CDR3 is 14 residues. CDR3 nucleotides: TGCGCCAGCAGCTCCAGGGGCCCGAACACTGAAGCTTTCTTT. Its translation is CASSSRGPNTEAFF.

This rearrangement joins TRBV29-1 to TRBJ1-4; 10 bases align to TRBD1. Looked up from germline, CDR1 is SQVTM and CDR2 is ANQGSEA. V was pared by 5 bases and J by 8 bases, with 5 bases of the junction left unmatched. The CDR3 runs to 13 residues. The CDR3 loop reads CSVSDRGMEKLFF. Written as DNA, the CDR3 is TGCAGCGTTTCGGACAGGGGGATGGAAAAACTGTTTTTT.

This clone has a handful of counts. The rearrangement links TRBV29-1 to TRBJ1-1; D gene uncertain. V was clipped by 4 bases and J by 10 bases, with 16 bases between them. CDR1 and CDR2 (germline): SQVTM, ANQGSEA. This CDR3 has 12 amino acids. Here the CDR3 reads CSVAGSEGSAFF. The CDR3 nucleotides are TGCAGCGTTGCCGGGTCGGAGGGCTCAGCTTTCTTT.

The chain links TRBV19 to TRBJ2-3, with 7 bases fitting TRBD2. The germline CDR1 and CDR2 sequences are LNHDA and SQIVND (reference sequence). CDR3 size: 14 residues. V shed 6 bases, J shed 1 base, and the junction held 4 bases outside the gene matches. This CDR3 is CASRTSTGTDTQYF. CDR3 DNA sequence: TGTGCCAGTAGGACTAGCACTGGCACAGATACGCAGTATTTT.

The chain combines TRBV28 with TRBJ2-1; D might be TRBD2 (6 bases). Germline V CDR1 and CDR2: MDHEN, SYDVKM. The CDR3 length is 14 residues. Trimming took off 6 bases at V and 2 bases at J, with 11 bases between the two ends. Here the CDR3 reads CASSRGNAYNEQFF. In DNA, the CDR3 is TGTGCCAGCAGCCGGGGGAACGCCTACAATGAGCAGTTCTTC.

This clone was seen only a few times. The chain links TRBV5-1 to TRBJ2-2; 11 bases map to TRBD2. CDR3 size: 18 residues. Germline CDR1 is SGHRS and CDR2 is YFSETQ. The V segment lost 3 bases and the J segment 1 base; nucleotides outside the gene matches: 8. CDR3 nucleotide sequence: TGCGCCAGCAGCTCAACGGCGGGACTAGCGGAGAACACCGGGGAGCTGTTTTTT. Amino acids: CASSSTAGLAENTGELFF. The entire variable domain, with the rest obtained from reference TRBV5-1 and TRBJ2-2, is as follows: KAGVTQTPRYLIKTRGQQVTLSCSPISGHRSVSWYQQTPGQGLQFLFEYFSETQRNKGNFPGRFSGRQFSNSRSEMNVSTLELGDSALYLCASSSTAGLAENTGELFFGEGSRLTVL.

The chain couples TRBV28 to TRBJ2-5; TRBD2 matches at 10 bases. The CDR3 has 18 amino acids. After removal of 4 bases from V and 3 bases from J, the junction contained 14 bases not matched to a gene. Germline V gives CDR1 MDHEN, CDR2 SYDVKM. The CDR3 loop reads CASSWAGTSADPEETQYF. The CDR3 coding sequence is TGTGCCAGCAGTTGGGCGGGGACTAGCGCAGATCCCGAAGAGACCCAGTACTTC.

V usage is TRBV30 and J usage is TRBJ1-4, with no clear D. Germline V gene data show CDR1 as GTSNPN and CDR2 as SVGIG (reference sequence). The CDR3 is made up of 12 amino acids. Trimming stripped 4 bases from V and 12 bases from J, with 15 bases between. CDR3 sequence reads: CAWNWLGGQLFF. The CDR3 DNA follows: TGTGCCTGGAATTGGCTTGGCGGGCAACTGTTTTTT.